Listed below are T cell receptor beta chains from one sample, sequenced in a study of OX40 agonist ivuxolimab in advanced cancers. The repertoire was sequenced with immunoSEQ multiplex PCR; TCRdb's copy has only in-frame clones and lacks some. This table has tens of thousands of clones, approximately 80% appearing once. Specimen: CD4+ or CD8+ T cells sorted from blood, collected in a trial of the OX40 agonist ivuxolimab. These receptors were collected from an adult with an advanced solid tumor such as melanoma, head and neck, liver or kidney cancer. The CDR3 runs from the conserved cysteine through the conserved F or W. The order of the fields is J gene, V gene, D gene, CDR3 protein. The D gene is left open where the match is weak.

J gene: TRBJ2-1
V gene: TRBV19
D gene: .
CDR3 protein: CASSTPISTGGFNEQFF

J gene: TRBJ2-1
V gene: TRBV6-1
D gene: .
CDR3 protein: CASSEEDGSGNEQFF

J gene: TRBJ1-5
V gene: TRBV2
D gene: .
CDR3 protein: CASSESWGLQHF

J gene: TRBJ1-6
V gene: TRBV30
D gene: .
CDR3 protein: CAWRRAGISSYNSPLHF

J gene: TRBJ1-2
V gene: TRBV6-5
D gene: .
CDR3 protein: CASRPTAYYGYTF

J gene: TRBJ1-3
V gene: TRBV19
D gene: .
CDR3 protein: CASSIARHRAGNTIYF

J gene: TRBJ1-4
V gene: TRBV4-1
D gene: .
CDR3 protein: CASSQGSGEKTSNEKLFF

J gene: TRBJ2-7
V gene: TRBV6-1
D gene: .
CDR3 protein: CAISPDGRFPEQYF

J gene: TRBJ1-1
V gene: TRBV15
D gene: .
CDR3 protein: CATSRDFWTYTEAFF

J gene: TRBJ2-1
V gene: TRBV19
D gene: .
CDR3 protein: CASSISSGDIFYNEQFF

J gene: TRBJ1-2
V gene: TRBV15
D gene: .
CDR3 protein: CATSPLPTAYGYTF

J gene: TRBJ2-7
V gene: TRBV28
D gene: TRBD2
CDR3 protein: CASRPASSGSSYEQYF

J gene: TRBJ2-7
V gene: TRBV7-9
D gene: .
CDR3 protein: CASSPRWGSSYEQYF

J gene: TRBJ2-5
V gene: TRBV28
D gene: TRBD1
CDR3 protein: CASSTRTGHQETQYF

J gene: TRBJ2-1
V gene: TRBV6-5
D gene: .
CDR3 protein: CASSYSGASNEQFF

J gene: TRBJ2-3
V gene: TRBV4-1
D gene: TRBD1
CDR3 protein: CASSHPDRVPCF

J gene: TRBJ2-7
V gene: TRBV11-3
D gene: .
CDR3 protein: CASSSRGSYEQYF

J gene: TRBJ1-6
V gene: TRBV7-2
D gene: TRBD1
CDR3 protein: CASSPHRGHYNSPLHF

J gene: TRBJ1-1
V gene: TRBV6-5
D gene: .
CDR3 protein: CASSYSRTANTEAFF

J gene: TRBJ1-5
V gene: TRBV6-4
D gene: .
CDR3 protein: CASSEGSNQPQHF

J gene: TRBJ2-3
V gene: TRBV7-6
D gene: .
CDR3 protein: CASSLVGGTDTQYF

J gene: TRBJ2-2
V gene: TRBV9
D gene: .
CDR3 protein: CASSPPRTNTGELFF

J gene: TRBJ1-1
V gene: TRBV27
D gene: .
CDR3 protein: CASSPGGGYRNTEAFF

J gene: TRBJ1-2
V gene: TRBV27
D gene: .
CDR3 protein: CASSFTEANYGYTF

J gene: TRBJ2-7
V gene: TRBV19
D gene: .
CDR3 protein: CASSLQTAYEQYF

J gene: TRBJ1-4
V gene: TRBV15
D gene: .
CDR3 protein: CATSGSVGAREKLFF

J gene: TRBJ2-7
V gene: TRBV6-1
D gene: .
CDR3 protein: CASRGGSSYEQYF

J gene: TRBJ2-1
V gene: TRBV9
D gene: .
CDR3 protein: CASSSLTDIYNEQFF

J gene: TRBJ2-2
V gene: TRBV30
D gene: .
CDR3 protein: CAWTQGGGELFF

J gene: TRBJ2-7
V gene: TRBV6-1
D gene: .
CDR3 protein: CASSEALAGRSHEQYF

J gene: TRBJ2-7
V gene: TRBV11-2
D gene: .
CDR3 protein: CASSSRDMRYEQYF

J gene: TRBJ2-1
V gene: TRBV27
D gene: TRBD1
CDR3 protein: CASGTGSYNEQFF

J gene: TRBJ1-4
V gene: TRBV7-9
D gene: .
CDR3 protein: CASNVGLIGRTNEKLFF

J gene: TRBJ1-5
V gene: TRBV11-2
D gene: .
CDR3 protein: CASSLGTGSGPQHF

J gene: TRBJ2-3
V gene: TRBV7-3
D gene: .
CDR3 protein: CASSSPSDKMTDTQYF

J gene: TRBJ1-1
V gene: TRBV11-2
D gene: .
CDR3 protein: CASSLLDGGPEAFF

J gene: TRBJ2-7
V gene: TRBV11-2
D gene: .
CDR3 protein: CASSLGPGRYEQYF

J gene: TRBJ1-2
V gene: TRBV5-1
D gene: .
CDR3 protein: CASRDRADYGYTF

J gene: TRBJ1-1
V gene: TRBV5-1
D gene: .
CDR3 protein: CASSLSRAGTEAFF

J gene: TRBJ2-7
V gene: TRBV7-9
D gene: .
CDR3 protein: CASSFGLTGAPYEQYF

J gene: TRBJ1-1
V gene: TRBV27
D gene: TRBD1
CDR3 protein: CASTEIGQGLTEAFF

J gene: TRBJ2-1
V gene: TRBV6-4
D gene: TRBD2
CDR3 protein: CASSESSGGHNEQFF

J gene: TRBJ1-1
V gene: TRBV30
D gene: .
CDR3 protein: CAWSVHQAGMGVRDTEAFF

J gene: TRBJ2-1
V gene: TRBV6-4
D gene: .
CDR3 protein: CASSDGKNEQFF